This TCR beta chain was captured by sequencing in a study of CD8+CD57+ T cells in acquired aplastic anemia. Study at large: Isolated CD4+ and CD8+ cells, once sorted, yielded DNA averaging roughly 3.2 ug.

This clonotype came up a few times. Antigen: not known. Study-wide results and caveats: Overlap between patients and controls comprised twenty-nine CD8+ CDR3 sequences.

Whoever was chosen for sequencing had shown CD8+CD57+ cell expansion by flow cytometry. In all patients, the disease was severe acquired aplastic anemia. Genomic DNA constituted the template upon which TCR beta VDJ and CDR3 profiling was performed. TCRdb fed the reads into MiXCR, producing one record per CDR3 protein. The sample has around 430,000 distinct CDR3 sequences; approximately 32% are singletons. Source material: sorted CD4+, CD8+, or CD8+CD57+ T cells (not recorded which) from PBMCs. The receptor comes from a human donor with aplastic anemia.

Written as DNA, the CDR3 is TGTGCCCAAGAGGGGGGGCTGTTTGGAAACACCATATATTTT. Translation: CAQEGGLFGNTIYF. The chain links TRBV19 to TRBJ1-3, with D maybe TRBD1 (6 bases). This CDR3 contains 14 residues. V was pared by 11 bases and J by 3 bases, with 17 bases between. The germline V gene has CDR1 LNHDA and CDR2 SQIVND (reference sequence).